This T cell receptor (beta chain) appears in the sequencing data of a study of OX40 agonist ivuxolimab in advanced cancers. Study as a whole: Mean age approximately 55 years, range roughly 20 to 85; around 80% male.

Collection of blood occurred at baseline, at cycle 4 day 1, and at cycle 7 day 1. Only a few counts were recorded for this clone. Losses at the gene ends were 2 bases for V and 1 base for J; bases not matched to a gene: 6. The CDR3 is 16 amino acids. CDR1 and CDR2 from the germline V gene are SGHRS and YFSETQ. TCRdb keeps only in-frame clones here, not all; method: immunoSEQ multiplex PCR. The table includes under 65,000 clones, about 85% detected once. This receptor was obtained from an adult with an advanced solid tumor such as melanoma, head and neck, liver or kidney cancer. The starting material was CD4+ or CD8+ T cells sorted from blood, obtained in a trial of the OX40 agonist ivuxolimab. The chain uses TRBV5-1 and TRBJ2-1; 7 bases map to TRBD2. CDR3 in DNA: TGCGCCAGCAGCTTTGGTGCGGGAGCGTCCTACAATGAGCAGTTCTTC. This translates into CASSFGAGASYNEQFF.